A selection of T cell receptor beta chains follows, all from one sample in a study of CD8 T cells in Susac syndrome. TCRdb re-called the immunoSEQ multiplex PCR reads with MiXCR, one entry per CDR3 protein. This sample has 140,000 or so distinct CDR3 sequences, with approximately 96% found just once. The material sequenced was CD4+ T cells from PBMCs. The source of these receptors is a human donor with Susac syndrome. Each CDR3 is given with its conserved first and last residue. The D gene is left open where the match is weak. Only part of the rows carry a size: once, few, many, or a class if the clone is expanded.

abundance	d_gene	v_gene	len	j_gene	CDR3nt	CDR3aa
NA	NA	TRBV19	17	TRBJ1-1	TGTGCCAGTAGTTCCTCCGCCTCCAGGGGTACTGGCACTGAAGCTTTCTTT	CASSSSASRGTGTEAFF
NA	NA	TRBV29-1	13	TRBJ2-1	TGCAGCGTCCCCGGACCACCCTCCAATGAGCAGTTCTTC	CSVPGPPSNEQFF
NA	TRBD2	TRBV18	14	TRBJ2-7	TGTGCCAGCTCACCAGAGCGGGGGCAAGGGGAGCAGTACTTC	CASSPERGQGEQYF
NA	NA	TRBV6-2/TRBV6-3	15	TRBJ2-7	TGTGCCAGCAGTTTCTCGGGGGCACCTTGGGACGAGCAGTACTTC	CASSFSGAPWDEQYF
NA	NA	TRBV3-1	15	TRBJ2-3	TGTGCCAGCAGCCGGAGACAGGACAACACAGATACGCAGTATTTT	CASSRRQDNTDTQYF
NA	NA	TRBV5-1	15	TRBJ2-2	TGCGCCAGCTCAGAAGGGGACACCTTCACCGGGGAGCTGTTTTTT	CASSEGDTFTGELFF
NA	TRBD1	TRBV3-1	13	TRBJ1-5	TGTGCCAGCAGCAGGGGGCGCGAACAGCCCCAGCATTTT	CASSRGREQPQHF
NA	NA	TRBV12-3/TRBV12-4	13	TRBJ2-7	TGTGCCAGCAGGGCCCGGGGCTTACAAAGTCAGTACTTC	CASRARGLQSQYF
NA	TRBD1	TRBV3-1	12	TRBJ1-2	TGTGCCAGCAGTGGGACAGCCGATGGCTACACCTTC	CASSGTADGYTF
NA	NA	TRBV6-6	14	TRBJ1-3	TGTGCCAGCCGGGACCGCTTCTCTGGAAACACCATATATTTT	CASRDRFSGNTIYF
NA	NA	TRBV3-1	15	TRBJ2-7	TGTGCCAGCAGCCAACATGCGGGACAGCCCTACGAGCAGTACTTC	CASSQHAGQPYEQYF
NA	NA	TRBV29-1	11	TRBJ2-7	TGCAGCGGGGGTACCTCCTACGAGCAGTACTTC	CSGGTSYEQYF
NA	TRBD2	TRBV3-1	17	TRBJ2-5	TGTGCCAGCAGCCACAGTGACCTAGCGGAGTCTGTCGAGACCCAGTACTTC	CASSHSDLAESVETQYF
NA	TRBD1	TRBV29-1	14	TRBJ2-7	TGCAGCGTTGAGCGACAGGGCAGCTCCTACGAGCAGTACTTC	CSVERQGSSYEQYF
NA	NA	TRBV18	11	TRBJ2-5	TGTGCCAGCTCACCCGAGACTACCCAGTACTTC	CASSPETTQYF
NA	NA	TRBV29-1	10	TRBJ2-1	TGCAGCGTTGCCGTGCAGCAGCCGTTCTTC	CSVAVQQPFF
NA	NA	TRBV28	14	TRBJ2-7	TGTGCCAGCAGTTCAACCGGGACTTCCTACGAGCAGTACTTC	CASSSTGTSYEQYF
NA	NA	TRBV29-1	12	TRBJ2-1	TGCAGCGCATGGGAACAGATCAATGAGCAGTTCTTC	CSAWEQINEQFF
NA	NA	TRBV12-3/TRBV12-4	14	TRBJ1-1	TGTGCCAGCAGTTCCCCGGGACCGACGTTGTCAGCTTTCTTT	CASSSPGPTLSAFF
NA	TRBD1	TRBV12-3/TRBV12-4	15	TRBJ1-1	TGTGCCAGCAGTCGGACAGGGGAAGTCGGGACTGAAGCTTTCTTT	CASSRTGEVGTEAFF
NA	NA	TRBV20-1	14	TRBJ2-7	TGCAGTGCTAGAGATCCGAGGGGCGCCTCAGAGCAGTACTTC	CSARDPRGASEQYF
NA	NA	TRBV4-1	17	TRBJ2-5	TGCGCCAGCAGCCGATTAGGCTTGCGGGATCGGGGAGAGACCCAGTACTTC	CASSRLGLRDRGETQYF
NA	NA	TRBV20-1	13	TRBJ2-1	TGCAGTGCCCAGAATGGGGTCCGCAATGAGCAGTTCTTC	CSAQNGVRNEQFF
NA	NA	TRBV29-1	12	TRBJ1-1	TGCAGCGGGGGGTTGAAGAACACTGAAGCTTTCTTT	CSGGLKNTEAFF
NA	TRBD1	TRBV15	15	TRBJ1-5	TGTGCCACCAGCAGAGATCAGGGGGGCGGTCAGCCCCAGCATTTT	CATSRDQGGGQPQHF
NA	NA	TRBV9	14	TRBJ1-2	TGTGCCAGCAGCGCTCTCGACGGCTACTATGGCTACACCTTC	CASSALDGYYGYTF
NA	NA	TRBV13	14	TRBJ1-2	TGTGCCAGCAGCTGGGGGATATTGGGCTATGGCTACACCTTC	CASSWGILGYGYTF
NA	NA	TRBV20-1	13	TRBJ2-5	TGCAGTGCTAGGGACACCCCCAAAGAGACCCAGTACTTC	CSARDTPKETQYF
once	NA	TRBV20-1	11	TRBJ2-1	TGCAGTGTAGACGGTTACAATGAGCAGTTCTTC	CSVDGYNEQFF
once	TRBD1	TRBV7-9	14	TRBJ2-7	TGTGCCAGCAGCCCTTGGACAGGGTTTTACGAGCAGTACTTC	CASSPWTGFYEQYF
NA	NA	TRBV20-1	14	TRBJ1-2	TGCACTACTCGACAGCAAACCCTAGCCTATGGCTACACCTTC	CTTRQQTLAYGYTF
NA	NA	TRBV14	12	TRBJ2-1	TGTGCCAGTGCGGACTACAACAATGAGCAGTTCTTC	CASADYNNEQFF
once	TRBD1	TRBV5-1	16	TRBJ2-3	TGCGCCAGCAGCTCAACCCCGGGACAGACAGCAGATACGCAGTATTTT	CASSSTPGQTADTQYF
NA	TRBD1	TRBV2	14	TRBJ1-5	TGTGCCAGCGCTGGACAGGGGGCTGGTCAGCCCCAGCATTTT	CASAGQGAGQPQHF
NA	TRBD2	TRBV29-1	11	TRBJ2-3	TGCAGCGTCCTGACTAGCGGTACGCAGTATTTT	CSVLTSGTQYF
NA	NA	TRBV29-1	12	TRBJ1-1	TGCAGCGAGGAGCGGGGTAGGGCTGAAGCTTTCTTT	CSEERGRAEAFF
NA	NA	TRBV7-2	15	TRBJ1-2	TGTGCCAGCAGTACCGGGACGAATCTGGTCTATGGCTACACCTTC	CASSTGTNLVYGYTF
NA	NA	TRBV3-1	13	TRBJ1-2	TGTGCCAGCAGCCTAAACTCCAACTATGGCTACACCTTC	CASSLNSNYGYTF
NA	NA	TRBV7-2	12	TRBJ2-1	TGTGCCAGCAGCCGGACAGTGCATGAGCAGTTCTTC	CASSRTVHEQFF
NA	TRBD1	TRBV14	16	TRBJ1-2	TGTGCCAGCAGCCAAGGGACAGGGGGCACGCAAAGTGGCTACACCTTC	CASSQGTGGTQSGYTF
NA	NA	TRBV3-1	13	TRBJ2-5	TGTGCCAGCAGCCAAGCTTCGCGAGAGACCCAGTACTTC	CASSQASRETQYF
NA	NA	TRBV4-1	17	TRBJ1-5	TGCGCCAGCAGCCAAGGTCGAGCCAGGGGTGGCAATCAGCCCCAGCATTTT	CASSQGRARGGNQPQHF